These T cell receptor beta chains were read from a single sample in a study of blood T cell repertoires in COVID-19. Assay: immunoSEQ multiplex PCR; the TCRdb copy retains only in-frame clones and omits some. There are fewer than 300,000 clones in the sample; about 83% occur only once, and roughly 10% lies in the top ten. The sample taken for sequencing was peripheral blood. The receptors were sampled from a woman aged 50 to 65 who had recovered from COVID-19. Each CDR3 is given without its conserved first and last residue. Each record gives: CDR3 length, V gene, J gene, CDR3 protein.

CDR3 length: 15; V gene: TRBV4-3; J gene: TRBJ2-7; CDR3 protein: ASSQDLGDRATYEQY
CDR3 length: 13; V gene: TRBV3-1/TRBV3-2; J gene: TRBJ1-3; CDR3 protein: ASSQDRGYGNTIY
CDR3 length: 14; V gene: TRBV11-2; J gene: TRBJ1-1; CDR3 protein: ASSLTLGLGIPRAF
CDR3 length: 14; V gene: TRBV28; J gene: TRBJ1-2; CDR3 protein: ASSLGSLQGAGGYT
CDR3 length: 11; V gene: TRBV2; J gene: TRBJ1-4; CDR3 protein: ASSVLRNEKLF
CDR3 length: 11; V gene: TRBV4-1; J gene: TRBJ1-1; CDR3 protein: ASRGTRRTEAF
CDR3 length: 14; V gene: TRBV13; J gene: TRBJ2-1; CDR3 protein: ASSPKLAGSYNEQF
CDR3 length: 12; V gene: TRBV4-3; J gene: TRBJ2-3; CDR3 protein: ASSRGTSGDTQY
CDR3 length: 12; V gene: TRBV28; J gene: TRBJ1-4; CDR3 protein: ASSLPGQNEKLF
CDR3 length: 12; V gene: TRBV5-1; J gene: TRBJ2-1; CDR3 protein: ASSERSGTYEQF
CDR3 length: 11; V gene: TRBV28; J gene: TRBJ1-2; CDR3 protein: ASSFVQGWGYT
CDR3 length: 13; V gene: TRBV7-2; J gene: TRBJ2-5; CDR3 protein: ASSLSGGARETQY
CDR3 length: 16; V gene: TRBV4-2; J gene: TRBJ2-3; CDR3 protein: ASSQDHSLSGATDTQY
CDR3 length: 15; V gene: TRBV5-6; J gene: TRBJ2-6; CDR3 protein: ASRYGTSTSGANVLT
CDR3 length: 11; V gene: TRBV5-6; J gene: TRBJ1-4; CDR3 protein: ASTTLEAEKLF
CDR3 length: 14; V gene: TRBV6-6; J gene: TRBJ2-2; CDR3 protein: ASSRPGLGNTGELF
CDR3 length: 12; V gene: TRBV27; J gene: TRBJ1-2; CDR3 protein: ASSPGRGDYGYT
CDR3 length: 13; V gene: TRBV30; J gene: TRBJ1-2; CDR3 protein: AWRLGGARTYGYT
CDR3 length: 11; V gene: TRBV28; J gene: TRBJ1-1; CDR3 protein: ASSWSRNTEAF
CDR3 length: 12; V gene: TRBV9; J gene: TRBJ1-1; CDR3 protein: ASSAGQTGTEAF